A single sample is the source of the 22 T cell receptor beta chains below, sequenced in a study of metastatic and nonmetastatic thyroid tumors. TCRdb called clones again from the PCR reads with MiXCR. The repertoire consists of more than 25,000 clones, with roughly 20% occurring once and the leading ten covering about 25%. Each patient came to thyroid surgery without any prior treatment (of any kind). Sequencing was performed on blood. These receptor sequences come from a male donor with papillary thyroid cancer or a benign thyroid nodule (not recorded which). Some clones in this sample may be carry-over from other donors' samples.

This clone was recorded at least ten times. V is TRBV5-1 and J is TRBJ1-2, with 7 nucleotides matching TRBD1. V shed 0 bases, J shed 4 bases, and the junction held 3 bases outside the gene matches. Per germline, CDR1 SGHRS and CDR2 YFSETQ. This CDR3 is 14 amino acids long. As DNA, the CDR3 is TGCGCCAGCAGCTTGGGACAGGGCGGCTATGGCTACACCTTC. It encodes CASSLGQGGYGYTF.

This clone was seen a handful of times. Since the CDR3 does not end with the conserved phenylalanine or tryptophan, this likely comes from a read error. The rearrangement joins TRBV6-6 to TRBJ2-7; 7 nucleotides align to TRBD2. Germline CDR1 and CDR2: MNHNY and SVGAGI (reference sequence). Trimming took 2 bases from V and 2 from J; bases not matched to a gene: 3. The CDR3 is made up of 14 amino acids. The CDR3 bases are TGTGCCAGCAGTTACCTAGCGGCCGCCTACGAGCAGTACCTC. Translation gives CASSYLAAAYEQYL.

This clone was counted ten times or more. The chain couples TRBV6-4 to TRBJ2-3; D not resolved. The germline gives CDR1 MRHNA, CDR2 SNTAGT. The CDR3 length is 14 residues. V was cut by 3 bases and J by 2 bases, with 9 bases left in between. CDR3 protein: CASSESGPTDTQYF. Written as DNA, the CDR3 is TGTGCCAGCAGTGAGTCCGGGCCCACAGATACGCAGTATTTT.

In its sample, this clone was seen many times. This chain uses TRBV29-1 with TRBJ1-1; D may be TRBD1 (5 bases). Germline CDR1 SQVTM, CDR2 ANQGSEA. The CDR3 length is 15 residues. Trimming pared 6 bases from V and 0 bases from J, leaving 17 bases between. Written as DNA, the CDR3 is TGCAGCGTCGCCGCTGGCTGGGGGATGAACACTGAAGCTTTCTTT. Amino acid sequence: CSVAAGWGMNTEAFF.

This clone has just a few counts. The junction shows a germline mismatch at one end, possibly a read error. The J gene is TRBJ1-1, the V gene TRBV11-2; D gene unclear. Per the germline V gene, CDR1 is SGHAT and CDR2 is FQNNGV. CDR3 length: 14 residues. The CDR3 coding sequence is TGTGTCAGCAGCCACGTGGGTAAGAACACTGAAGCTCTCTTT. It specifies CVSSHVGKNTEALF. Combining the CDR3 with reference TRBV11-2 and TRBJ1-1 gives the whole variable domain EAGVAQSPRYKIIEKRQSVAFWCNPISGHATLYWYQQILGQGPKLLIQFQNNGVVDDSQLPKDRFSAERLKGVDSTLKIQPAKLEDSAVYLCVSSHVGKNTEALFGQGTRLTVV.

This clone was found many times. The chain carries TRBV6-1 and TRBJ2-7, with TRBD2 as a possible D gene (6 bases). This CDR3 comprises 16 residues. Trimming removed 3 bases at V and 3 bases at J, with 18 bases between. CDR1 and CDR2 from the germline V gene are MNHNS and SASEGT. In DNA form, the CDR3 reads TGTGCCAGCAGTGACTTCGTTCGCGGGGCGGGCTACGAGCAGTACTTC. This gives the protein CASSDFVRGAGYEQYF.

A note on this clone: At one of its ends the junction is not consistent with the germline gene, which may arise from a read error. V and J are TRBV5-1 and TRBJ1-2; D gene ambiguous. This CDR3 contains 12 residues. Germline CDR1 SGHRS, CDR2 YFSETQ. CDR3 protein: CTSSFENYRYTF. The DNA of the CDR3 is TGCACCAGCAGCTTCGAAAACTATCGCTACACCTTC.

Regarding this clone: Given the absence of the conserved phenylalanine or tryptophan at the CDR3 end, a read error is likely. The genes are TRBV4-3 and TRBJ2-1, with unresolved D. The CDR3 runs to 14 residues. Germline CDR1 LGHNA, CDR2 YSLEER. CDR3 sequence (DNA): TGCTCCAGCAGCCAAGATCCTGGTGGGAATGAGCAGTTCTAC. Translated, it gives CSSSQDPGGNEQFY.

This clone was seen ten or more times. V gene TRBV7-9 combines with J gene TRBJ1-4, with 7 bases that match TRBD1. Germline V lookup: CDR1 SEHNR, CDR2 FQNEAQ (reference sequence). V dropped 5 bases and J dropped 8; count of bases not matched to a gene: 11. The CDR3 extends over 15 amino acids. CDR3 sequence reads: CASSPVTGIGEKLFF. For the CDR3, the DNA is TGTGCCAGCAGCCCCGTGACAGGGATCGGGGAAAAACTGTTTTTT.

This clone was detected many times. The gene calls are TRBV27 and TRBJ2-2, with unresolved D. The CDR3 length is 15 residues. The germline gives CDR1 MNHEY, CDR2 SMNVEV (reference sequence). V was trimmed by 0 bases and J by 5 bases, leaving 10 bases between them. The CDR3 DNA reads TGTGCCAGCAGTTTATCTGCTTTACCAACCGGGGAGCTGTTTTTT. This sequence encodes CASSLSALPTGELFF.

The CDR3 reads CASSQVSRGGTNEQYF. The DNA for the CDR3 is TGCGCCAGCAGCCAAGTTTCGCGGGGGGGCACGAACGAGCAGTACTTC. The chain employs TRBV4-1 and TRBJ2-7; 9 nucleotides align to TRBD2. The V gene end was trimmed by 1 base and the J gene end by 5 bases; junction bases not matched to a gene: 9. The CDR3 is made up of 16 amino acids. Germline V gene data show CDR1 as MGHRA and CDR2 as YSYEKL.

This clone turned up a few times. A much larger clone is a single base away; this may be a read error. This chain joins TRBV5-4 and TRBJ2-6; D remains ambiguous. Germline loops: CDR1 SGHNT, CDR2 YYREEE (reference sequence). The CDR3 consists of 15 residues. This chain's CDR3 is CASSLYGSWANVLTF. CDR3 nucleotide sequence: TGTGCCAGCAGCCTTTACGGCTCTTGGGCCAACGTCCTGACTTTC.

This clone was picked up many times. The CDR3 loop is CASSPGGGRLGEQYF. Here the CDR3 DNA reads TGTGCCAGCAGTCCCGGGGGCGGGAGACTAGGGGAGCAGTACTTC. This chain links TRBV6-2 or TRBV6-3 with TRBJ2-7; D is possibly TRBD2 (7 bases). The CDR3 runs to 15 residues. With 5 bases removed from V and 7 bases from J, the gap between germline ends came to 21 bases. Germline assignment: CDR1 MNHEY and CDR2 SVGEGT.

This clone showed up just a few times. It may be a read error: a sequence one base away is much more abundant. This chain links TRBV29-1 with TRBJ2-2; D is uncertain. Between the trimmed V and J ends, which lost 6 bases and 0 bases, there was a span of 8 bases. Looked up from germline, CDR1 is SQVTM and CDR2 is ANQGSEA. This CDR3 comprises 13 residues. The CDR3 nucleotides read TGCAGCGTCTCGAGCCCGAACACCGGGGAGCTGTTTTTT. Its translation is CSVSSPNTGELFF.

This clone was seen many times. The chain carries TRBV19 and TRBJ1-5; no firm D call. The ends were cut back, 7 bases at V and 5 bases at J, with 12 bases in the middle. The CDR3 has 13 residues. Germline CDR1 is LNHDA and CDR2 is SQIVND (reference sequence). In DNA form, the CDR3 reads TGTGCCAGTACCATCGGGCAGTATCAGCCCCAGCATTTT. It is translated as CASTIGQYQPQHF.

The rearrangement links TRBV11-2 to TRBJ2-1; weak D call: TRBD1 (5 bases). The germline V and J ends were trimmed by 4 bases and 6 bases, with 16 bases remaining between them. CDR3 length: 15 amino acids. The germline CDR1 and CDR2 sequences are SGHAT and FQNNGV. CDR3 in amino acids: CASSSPGLGPNEQFF. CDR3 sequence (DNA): TGTGCCAGCAGCTCACCGGGCCTGGGGCCCAATGAGCAGTTCTTC.

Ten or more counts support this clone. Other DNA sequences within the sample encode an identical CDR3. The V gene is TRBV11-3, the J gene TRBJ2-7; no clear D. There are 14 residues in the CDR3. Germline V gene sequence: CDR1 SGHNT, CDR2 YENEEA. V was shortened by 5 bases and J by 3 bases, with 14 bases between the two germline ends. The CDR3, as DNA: TGTGCCAGCAGCACGTGGGCAGCAGTCTACGAGCAGTACTTC. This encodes CASSTWAAVYEQYF.

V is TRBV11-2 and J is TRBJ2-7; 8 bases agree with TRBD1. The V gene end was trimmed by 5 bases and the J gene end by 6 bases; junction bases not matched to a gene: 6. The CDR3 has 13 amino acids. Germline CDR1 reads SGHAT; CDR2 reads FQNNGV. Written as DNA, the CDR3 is TGTGCCAGCAGCACAGGGGGACGTCTCGAGCAGTACTTC. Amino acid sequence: CASSTGGRLEQYF.

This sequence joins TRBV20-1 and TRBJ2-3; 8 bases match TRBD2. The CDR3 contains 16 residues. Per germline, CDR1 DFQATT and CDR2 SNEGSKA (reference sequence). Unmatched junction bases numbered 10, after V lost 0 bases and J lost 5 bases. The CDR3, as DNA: TGCAGTGCTAGAGATCTCGGGCGGGGGGATCAAGATACGCAGTATTTT. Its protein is CSARDLGRGDQDTQYF.

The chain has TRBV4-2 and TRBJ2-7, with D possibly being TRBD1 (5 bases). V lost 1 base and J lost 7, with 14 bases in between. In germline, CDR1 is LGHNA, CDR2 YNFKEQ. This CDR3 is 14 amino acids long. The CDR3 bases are TGTGCCAGCAGCCAAGGAACAAGGTCAGGGGAGCAGTACTTC. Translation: CASSQGTRSGEQYF.

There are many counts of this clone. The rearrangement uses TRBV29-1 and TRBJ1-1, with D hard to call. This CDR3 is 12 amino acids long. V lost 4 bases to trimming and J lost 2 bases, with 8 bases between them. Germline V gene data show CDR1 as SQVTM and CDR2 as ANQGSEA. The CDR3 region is CSVVSENTEAFF. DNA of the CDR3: TGCAGCGTTGTTTCAGAAAACACTGAAGCTTTCTTT.

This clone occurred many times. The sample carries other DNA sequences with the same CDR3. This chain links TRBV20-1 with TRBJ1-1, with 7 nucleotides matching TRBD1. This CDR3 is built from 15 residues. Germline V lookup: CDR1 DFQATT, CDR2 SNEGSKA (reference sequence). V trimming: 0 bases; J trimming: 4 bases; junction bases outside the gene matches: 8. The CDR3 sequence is CSARDIDRAGTEAFF. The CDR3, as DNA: TGCAGTGCTAGAGATATCGACAGGGCAGGCACTGAAGCTTTCTTT.